The T cell receptor beta chain described here comes from a study of CD8+ T cells in alopecia areata. Study overall: Treatment comprised oral tofacitinib, 5 to 10 mg twice daily, in treated patients. Tofacitinib ran 6 to 18 months, followed by 6 months off drug. Points from the study as a whole: While tofacitinib was given, many expanded lesional clones persisted in scalp and blood.

Germline-derived CDR1 and CDR2 are GTSNPN and SVGIG (reference sequence). The V end was cut by 2 bases, the J end by 5 bases, with 6 bases between. This CDR3 is 11 amino acids long. Extracted RNA was reverse transcribed into cDNA, the sequencing template. Repertoires were generated with immunoSEQ multiplex PCR, while TCRdb's copy carries only in-frame clones and drops some. The data hold about 120,000 clones, with 53% observed a single time. This clone was counted once. Its cognate antigen is unknown. Treatment in this sample: oral pan-JAK inhibitor, 5-10 mg twice daily. Peripheral blood and lesional scalp punch biopsies came from alopecia areata patients.

The sample here was CD4+ T cells sorted from blood, taken at week 4, from a patient treated with tofacitinib. The chain carries TRBV30 and TRBJ1-1; D ambiguous. This clonotype was sampled from a human donor with alopecia areata. CDR3 sequence (DNA): TGTGCCTGGAGTTCTCTGACTGAAGCTTTCTTT. It encodes CAWSSLTEAFF. The variable domain in full, with the rest retrieved from reference TRBV30 and TRBJ1-1, is SQTIHQWPATLVQPVGSPLSLECTVEGTSNPNLYWYRQAAGRGLQLLFYSVGIGQISSEVPQNLSASRPQDRQFILSSKKLLLSDSGFYLCAWSSLTEAFFGQGTRLTVV.